Listed below are T cell receptor beta chains from one sample, sequenced in a study of beta chain features in type 1 diabetes. Sequenced by immunoSEQ multiplex PCR; TCRdb stores in-frame clones only, minus some. The sample has approximately 380,000 clones, about 14% seen once. Sequenced: naive CD4+ T cells from blood. Receptor source: a woman aged 18-35 years in good health. Each CDR3 is given with its conserved first and last residue. The D gene is left open where the match is weak. Some rows mark clone size as missing; the rest say once, few, many or name a class of expanded clone.

clone_size j_call v_call d_call cdr3_nt cdr3_aa
. TRBJ1-1 TRBV7-6 . TGTGCCAGCAGCCCGTTCCGGAGTCACACTGAAGCTTTCTTT CASSPFRSHTEAFF
. TRBJ2-1 TRBV28 TRBD2 TGTGCCAGCAGTACGGGGACTAGCGGGGTGGAATTCTTC CASSTGTSGVEFF
few TRBJ1-5 TRBV15 . TGTGCCACCAGAACCCGAGGTACAGGGTTCCGGGATCAGCCCCAGCATTTT CATRTRGTGFRDQPQHF
few TRBJ2-1 TRBV9 . TGTGCCAGCAGCGCCAGTCGGGAGCGGGAGCAGTTCTTC CASSASREREQFF
. TRBJ2-3 TRBV30 . TGTGCCTGGAGTACCAGGAGGGGGAGGGCGGCAGATACGCAGTATTTT CAWSTRRGRAADTQYF
few TRBJ2-1 TRBV5-1 . TGCGCCAGCAGCTTGAGTAGCTTTGTTGAGCAGTTCTTC CASSLSSFVEQFF
. TRBJ2-7 TRBV28 TRBD1 TGTGCCAGCAGTGAGCAGTCAGGGGGCTGGAACGAGCAGTACTTC CASSEQSGGWNEQYF
few TRBJ2-7 TRBV23-1 TRBD2 TGCGCCAGCAGTCAATCTGCCGGGACTAGCGGGAGGTGGTCCTACGAGCAGTACTTC CASSQSAGTSGRWSYEQYF
few TRBJ2-7 TRBV4-2 . TGTGCCAGCAGCCGCCTCGGGGGAACCCAATACTCCTACGAGCAGTACTTC CASSRLGGTQYSYEQYF
. TRBJ2-7 TRBV4-2 . TGTGCCAGCAGCCAAGCGAGGGGACTCTCCTACGAGCAGTACTTC CASSQARGLSYEQYF
few TRBJ2-3 TRBV29-1 . TGCAGCGTTGAAGAGCGGGGCACAGATACGCAGTATTTT CSVEERGTDTQYF
. TRBJ1-1 TRBV19 TRBD1 TGTGCCAGTGGGACAGGGAGGGAAGCTTTCTTT CASGTGREAFF
few TRBJ2-3 TRBV29-1 TRBD2 TGCAGCGTCTTCCAGCGGGAGGGAAGGGCAGATACGCAGTATTTT CSVFQREGRADTQYF
. TRBJ1-5 TRBV28 TRBD1 TGTGCCAGCAGTTTTATCGGGACAGTCAATCAGCCCCAGCATTTT CASSFIGTVNQPQHF
. TRBJ2-7 TRBV30 . TGTGCCCAGGGAAGTCCCTACGAGCAGTACTTC CAQGSPYEQYF
few TRBJ1-2 TRBV5-1 . TGCGCCAGCAGCTTGATCCCAGGGGACTATGGCTACACCTTC CASSLIPGDYGYTF
few TRBJ2-5 TRBV30 TRBD1 TGTGCCTGGAACCGACAGGGCCAAGAGACCCAGTACTTC CAWNRQGQETQYF
. TRBJ2-2 TRBV19 . TGTGCCAGTAGTCCTCGCGGGGAGCTGTTTTTT CASSPRGELFF
. TRBJ2-1 TRBV7-7 TRBD2 TGTGCCAGCAGCTTAGAATCTAGCGGTGGATACAATGAGCAGTTCTTC CASSLESSGGYNEQFF
few TRBJ2-5 TRBV29-1 TRBD1 TGCAGCGTAGCCGGGACAGGCCAAGAGACCCAGTACTTC CSVAGTGQETQYF
. TRBJ2-2 TRBV11-2 . TGTGCCAGCAGCTCGCACAGGGAAACCGGGGAGCTGTTTTTT CASSSHRETGELFF
few TRBJ1-2 TRBV29-1 TRBD1 TGCAGCGTCGCCCGATTGACAGGGAATGGCTACACCTTC CSVARLTGNGYTF
. TRBJ1-2 TRBV5-1 . TGCGCCAGCAGCTTGCTGGGGGCGGCTAACTATGGCTACACCTTC CASSLLGAANYGYTF
few TRBJ2-2 TRBV30 TRBD2 TGTGCCTGGAGTCGGGGACTACGAGGCGGGGAGCTGTTTTTT CAWSRGLRGGELFF
. TRBJ1-5 TRBV7-2 . TGTGCCAGCAGCTTAGATTTCAGTTGGCAGCCCCAGCATTTT CASSLDFSWQPQHF
few TRBJ1-1 TRBV11-1 . TGTGCCAGCAGGAGCGATTCTGAAGCTTTCTTT CASRSDSEAFF
few TRBJ2-2 TRBV6-5 . TGTGCCAGCAGAGTGATGGGGACACCCGGGGAGCTGTTTTTT CASRVMGTPGELFF
. TRBJ2-1 TRBV4-1 . TGCGCCAGCAGCCAACGAAAAAGGAATGAGGACAATGAGCAGTTCTTC CASSQRKRNEDNEQFF
few TRBJ2-1 TRBV4-2 TRBD2 TGTGCAAGCATTAGCGGGAGGCCGGACAATGAGCAGTTCTTC CASISGRPDNEQFF
few TRBJ2-3 TRBV5-6 TRBD1 TGTGCCAGCAGCTTGGTTGGGACAGGAGTAGTCACAGATACGCAGTATTTT CASSLVGTGVVTDTQYF
few TRBJ2-2 TRBV9 TRBD1 TGTGCCAGCAGCGTAGGGGGGCTTGGGACAGGGGACTTCACCGGGGAGCTGTTTTTT CASSVGGLGTGDFTGELFF
. TRBJ2-2 TRBV6-6 TRBD2 TGTGCCAGCAGTCTCTCTAGCGGGGTTAACACCGGGGAGCTGTTTTTT CASSLSSGVNTGELFF
. TRBJ2-1 TRBV9 TRBD2 TGTGCCAGCAGCGTAGCAGCGGGAGGGCCGAATGAGCAGTTCTTC CASSVAAGGPNEQFF
. TRBJ2-7 TRBV18 . TGTGCCAGCTCATACGGGAACTACGAGCAGTACTTC CASSYGNYEQYF
. TRBJ1-1 TRBV5-1 TRBD1 TGCGCCAGCGGGACAGGACCCATGAACACTGAAGCTTTCTTT CASGTGPMNTEAFF
few TRBJ1-3 TRBV29-1 . TGCAGCGTTGGCGAACAGGGCGGAAACACCATATATTTT CSVGEQGGNTIYF
few TRBJ2-3 TRBV4-1 TRBD2 TGCGCCAGCAGCCACGTGACTAGCGGGAGTACAGATACGCAGTATTTT CASSHVTSGSTDTQYF
. TRBJ2-7 TRBV20-1 . TGCAGTGCTAGAGAACATTACGAGCAGTACTTC CSAREHYEQYF
few TRBJ2-5 TRBV25-1 TRBD2 TGTGCCAGCAGTGAATGGGAGGGGAACTTAGGAGAGACCCAGTACTTC CASSEWEGNLGETQYF
. TRBJ2-7 TRBV5-8 TRBD2 TGTGCCAGCAGCGTTCGGACTAGCGGGAGTTACGAGCAGTACTTC CASSVRTSGSYEQYF
. TRBJ1-2 TRBV6-4 . TGTGCCAGCAGTGCTTCCCTGGGGGGGAACTATGGCTACACCTTC CASSASLGGNYGYTF
few TRBJ2-1 TRBV5-1 . TGCGCCAGCAGCCCGTACTTCGACAATGAGCAGTTCTTC CASSPYFDNEQFF